The next 19 T cell receptor beta chains were all read from a single sample in a study of beta chain features in type 1 diabetes listed by TCRdb under 2018. Libraries were made using the immunoSEQ multiplex PCR assay. The High Capacity cDNA Reverse Transcription Kit was used to reverse transcribe all of the isolated RNA, meaning that expressed TCRB transcripts were what got sequenced. TCRdb's version of the immuneACCESS table is confined to in-frame rearrangements and falls short of the full clone set. An unresolved V gene accounts for under half of the shortfall where checked; the remainder is of unknown origin. The sample profile shows about 150,000 clones; almost 8% of them were found once. Around 0.5% of the sample rests with the top ten. Overall results and qualifications from the work: Type 1 diabetes patients showed a moderate but significant shortening of TCRB CDR3 length in all four CD4+ subsets.

Their recognized antigens are unknown. The sequenced sample was central memory CD4+ T cells from blood. All receptors derive from a young man with type 1 diabetes.

This clone was picked up many times. DNA of the CDR3: TGTGCCAGCACAGGACACCGGCAGGAGACCCAGTACTTC. It codes for CASTGHRQETQYF. This chain links TRBV28 with TRBJ2-5; possible D gene TRBD1, 5 bases. CDR3 length: 13 amino acids. V was clipped by 7 bases and J by 5 bases, with 14 bases between them. Germline values: CDR1 MDHEN, CDR2 SYDVKM.

Concerning this clone itself: A much larger clone lies one base from this, so it may be a read error. The chain uses TRBV28 and TRBJ2-5; a possible D gene is TRBD1 (6 bases). The J call may be in error: the DNA end matches TRBJ2-7 better. Looked up from germline, CDR1 is MDHEN and CDR2 is SYDVKM. The CDR3 totals 11 residues. CDR3 DNA: TGTGCCAGCATACAGGGCTACGAGCAGTACTTC. It yields the protein CASIQGYEQYF.

In its sample, this clone was seen a few times. V is TRBV7-8 and J is TRBJ2-7; D is unclear. Germline loops: CDR1 SGHVS, CDR2 FQNEAQ. The CDR3 length is 14 residues. Trimming cost V 5 bases and J 0 bases, with 11 bases left between them. This CDR3 reads CASSPSWASYEQYF. In DNA, the CDR3 is TGTGCCAGCAGCCCCAGCTGGGCCTCCTACGAGCAGTACTTC.

The V gene is TRBV2, the J gene TRBJ1-1; no reliable D call. The CDR3 length is 14 residues. Trimming took 2 bases from V and 1 from J, leaving 8 bases between them. Germline CDR1 reads SNHLY; CDR2 reads FYNNEI. CDR3 in amino acids: CASSEHGGNTEAFF. CDR3 bases: TGTGCCAGCAGTGAACATGGCGGGAACACTGAAGCTTTCTTT.

This clone was seen more than once but under ten times. The chain employs TRBV18 and TRBJ1-6; 7 bases fit TRBD1. The length of the CDR3 is 14 residues. Germline trimming cut 2 bases from V and 6 bases from J; bases unmatched to any gene: 1. Per germline, CDR1 KGHSH and CDR2 LQKENI. The CDR3 region has the DNA TGTGCCAGCTCACCAGGGACAGCTAATTCACCCCTCCACTTT. Translating it yields CASSPGTANSPLHF. Variable domain in full (rest from reference TRBV18 and TRBJ1-6): NAGVMQNPRHLVRRRGQEARLRCSPMKGHSHVYWYRQLPEEGLKFMVYLQKENIIDESGMPKERFSAEFPKEGPSILRIQQVVRGDSAAYFCASSPGTANSPLHFGNGTRLTVT.

As to this clone: The sample holds other DNA sequences that translate to the same CDR3. The rearrangement joins TRBV5-1 to TRBJ1-2; 7 bases fit TRBD1. Losses at the gene ends were 0 bases for V and 6 bases for J; bases not matched to a gene: 2. The CDR3 spans 13 residues. Germline CDR1 reads SGHRS; CDR2 reads YFSETQ. CDR3 region: CASSLGQGDGYTF. The CDR3 DNA reads as TGCGCCAGCAGCTTGGGTCAGGGGGATGGCTACACCTTC.

This clone has a handful of counts. The chain employs TRBV30 and TRBJ1-2, with D hard to call. Germline values: CDR1 GTSNPN, CDR2 SVGIG (reference sequence). V dropped 2 bases and J dropped 4 bases, with 5 bases sitting between them. This CDR3 spans 11 amino acids. CDR3 sequence reads: CAWSTGYGYTF. The CDR3 nucleotides are TGTGCCTGGAGTACGGGCTATGGCTACACCTTC.

The rearrangement links TRBV18 to TRBJ2-1; 9 nucleotides line up with TRBD1. Trimming removed 8 bases from V and 8 bases from J; junction bases left unmatched: 1. The V gene's germline CDR1 is KGHSH and CDR2 LQKENI. The CDR3 has 11 amino acids. The CDR3: CASGQGYEQFF. The CDR3 DNA reads as TGTGCCAGCGGACAGGGGTATGAGCAGTTCTTC.

The chain is built from TRBV7-2 and TRBJ1-4, with TRBD1 matching 9 bases. This CDR3 comprises 14 residues. The germline CDR1 and CDR2 sequences are SGHTA and FQGNSA. Trimming cost V 4 bases and J 6 bases; bases outside gene matches: 3. The CDR3 here is CASSSRTGDEKLFF. In DNA, the CDR3 is TGTGCCAGCAGCTCACGGACAGGGGATGAAAAACTGTTTTTT.

The chain recombines TRBV10-3 with TRBJ2-5, with D possibly TRBD2 on 5 matching bases. Germline-derived CDR1 and CDR2 are ENHRY and SYGVKD. With 0 bases removed from V and 3 bases from J, the gap between germline ends came to 8 bases. The CDR3 contains 14 residues. Written as DNA, the CDR3 is TGTGCCATCAGTGAGTCTGTGACTAAAGAGACCCAGTACTTC. It encodes CAISESVTKETQYF.

The rearrangement uses TRBV7-9 and TRBJ2-7, with 7 bases aligning to TRBD2. This CDR3 comprises 14 residues. V lost 5 bases to trimming and J lost 0 bases; unmatched junction nucleotides: 4. Germline assignment: CDR1 SEHNR and CDR2 FQNEAQ (reference sequence). This CDR3 reads CASSRTGGSYEQYF. The CDR3 region has the DNA TGTGCCAGCAGCCGAACGGGGGGCTCCTACGAGCAGTACTTC.

V usage is TRBV5-4 and J usage is TRBJ1-6, with D unclear. The CDR3 runs 16 residues. Germline CDR1 SGHNT, CDR2 YYREEE (reference sequence). V was clipped by 0 bases and J by 8 bases, with 15 bases between them. CDR3 sequence (DNA): TGTGCCAGCAGCTTGGGTGCGCGTCAGCGATATTCACCCCTCCACTTT. Translated: CASSLGARQRYSPLHF.

The table lists this clone with a few counts. The chain is built from TRBV28 and TRBJ1-3; tentative D call: TRBD1 (6 bases). Trimming cost V 6 bases and J 0 bases, with 12 bases left between them. Germline CDR1 and CDR2: MDHEN and SYDVKM. The CDR3 is 15 amino acids. The CDR3 region is CASSPGQYSGNTIYF. The CDR3 nucleotides are TGTGCCAGCAGCCCAGGACAGTACTCTGGAAACACCATATATTTT.

The J gene is TRBJ1-6, the V gene TRBV9, with 7 positions matching TRBD1. The CDR3 runs 15 residues. The germline CDR1 and CDR2 sequences are SGDLS and YYNGEE. J was trimmed by 7 bases and V by 3 bases; bases with no gene match: 7. In nucleotides, the CDR3 is TGTGCCAGCAGCGAGGGGGACAGAAGAAATTCACCCCTCCACTTT. Protein: CASSEGDRRNSPLHF.

This clone came up a few times. CDR3 region: CASSMGSGGYNEQFF. CDR3 coding DNA: TGTGCCAGCAGCATGGGTAGCGGGGGCTACAATGAGCAGTTCTTC. The chain uses TRBV7-7 and TRBJ2-1; TRBD2 matches 9 bases. Per germline, CDR1 SSHAT and CDR2 FNYEAQ (reference sequence). With V trimmed by 5 bases and J by 3 bases, 5 bases remained unmatched. There are 15 residues in the CDR3.

This chain joins TRBV7-2 and TRBJ2-1; 10 bases map to TRBD2. The length of the CDR3 is 16 residues. Germline CDR1 and CDR2: SGHTA and FQGNSA. V lost 4 bases, J lost 4 bases, and 7 bases stayed unmatched. For the CDR3, the DNA is TGTGCCAGCAGCTCGAGCGGGGGGGGACCGTACAATGAGCAGTTCTTC. Its translation: CASSSSGGGPYNEQFF.

The chain is built from TRBV27 and TRBJ2-7, with no clear D. V dropped 3 bases and J dropped 4 bases, with 16 bases sitting between them. This CDR3 is built from 15 residues. The germline CDR1 and CDR2 sequences are MNHEY and SMNVEV (reference sequence). This CDR3 reads CASSFSPRARYEQYF. In nucleotides, the CDR3 is TGTGCCAGCAGTTTTTCACCTCGCGCTCGGTACGAGCAGTACTTC.

This rearrangement joins TRBV5-4 to TRBJ2-7; 8 positions agree with TRBD1. J lost 5 bases, V lost 3 bases, and 4 bases had no gene match. CDR1 and CDR2 from the germline V gene are SGHNT and YYREEE (reference sequence). The CDR3 extends over 13 amino acids. CDR3 protein: CASSSPGGHEQYF. The CDR3 nucleotides read TGTGCCAGCAGCTCCCCAGGGGGCCACGAGCAGTACTTC.

The sample holds many counts of this clone. Other DNA variants within this sample encode the same CDR3. This sequence joins TRBV2 and TRBJ2-5, with D possibly matching TRBD1 (7 bases). Trimming shortened V by 8 bases and J by 4 bases, and 17 bases separated the two germline ends. From germline, CDR1 is SNHLY and CDR2 FYNNEI. The CDR3 loop spans 14 amino acids. The CDR3 is CASSERRGPETQYF. For the CDR3, the DNA is TGTGCCAGCTCCGAGCGGAGGGGGCCAGAGACCCAGTACTTC.